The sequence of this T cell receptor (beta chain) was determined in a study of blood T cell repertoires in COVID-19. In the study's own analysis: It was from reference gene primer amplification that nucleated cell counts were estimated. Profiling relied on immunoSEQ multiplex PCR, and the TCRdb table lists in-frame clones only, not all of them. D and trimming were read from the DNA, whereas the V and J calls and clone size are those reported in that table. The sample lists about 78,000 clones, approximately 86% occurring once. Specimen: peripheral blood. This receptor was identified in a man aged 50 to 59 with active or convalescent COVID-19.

The CDR3 nucleotides read TGTGCCAGCAGATCTAGACTAGGAGACAATGAGCAGTTCTTC. This translates into CASRSRLGDNEQFF. This sequence joins TRBV2 and TRBJ2-1; D is possibly TRBD2 (6 bases). The V end was cut by 6 bases, the J end by 5 bases, with 14 bases between. Germline V lookup: CDR1 SNHLY, CDR2 FYNNEI. The CDR3 has 14 amino acids. Full variable domain (missing parts from reference TRBV2 and TRBJ2-1): EPEVTQTPSHQVTQMGQEVILRCVPISNHLYFYWYRQILGQKVEFLVSFYNNEISEKSEIFDDQFSVERPDGSNFTLKIRSTKLEDSAMYFCASRSRLGDNEQFFGPGTRLTVL.